These T cell receptor beta chains were read from a single sample in a study of shared clonotypes between healthy human individuals. Method: immunoSEQ multiplex PCR; TCRdb's copy keeps in-frame clones and lacks some. The sample comprises over a million clones, 60% to 80% of which are singletons, and about 1.5% rests with the top ten. The material sequenced was memory CD4+ T cells sorted from blood. These receptors originate from a young man in good health. The CDR3 runs from the conserved cysteine through the conserved F or W. A D gene is named only where the DNA matches it firmly. Only part of the rows carry a size: once, few, many, or a class if the clone is expanded.

clone size: .
J gene: TRBJ1-2
D gene: .
V gene: TRBV2
CDR3 protein: CASSEWGGGYTF
CDR3 DNA: TGTGCCAGCAGTGAATGGGGTGGGGGCTACACCTTC

clone size: few
J gene: TRBJ1-2
D gene: .
V gene: TRBV4-3
CDR3 protein: CASSQDSIRGVGLDYGYTF
CDR3 DNA: TGCGCCAGCAGCCAAGATTCGATTCGAGGGGTAGGTTTGGACTATGGCTACACCTTC

clone size: .
J gene: TRBJ2-1
D gene: TRBD2
V gene: TRBV6-1
CDR3 protein: CASTGTSGDNEQFF
CDR3 DNA: TGTGCCAGCACCGGGACTAGCGGGGACAATGAGCAGTTCTTC

clone size: .
J gene: TRBJ1-5
D gene: .
V gene: TRBV6-1
CDR3 protein: CASRPTGNSNQPQHF
CDR3 DNA: TGTGCCAGCAGGCCCACGGGGAATAGCAATCAGCCCCAGCATTTT

clone size: .
J gene: TRBJ2-2
D gene: TRBD1
V gene: TRBV28
CDR3 protein: CASSYRGHSGELFF
CDR3 DNA: TGTGCCAGCAGTTACAGGGGGCACAGCGGGGAGCTGTTTTTT

clone size: .
J gene: TRBJ2-5
D gene: .
V gene: TRBV4-3
CDR3 protein: CASSQGEQVGRQYF
CDR3 DNA: TGCGCCAGCAGCCAAGGAGAGCAAGTGGGGAGGCAGTACTTC

clone size: .
J gene: TRBJ2-1
D gene: .
V gene: TRBV29-1
CDR3 protein: CSVEGQGMWNEQFF
CDR3 DNA: TGCAGCGTTGAGGGGCAGGGGATGTGGAATGAGCAGTTCTTC

clone size: .
J gene: TRBJ2-7
D gene: .
V gene: TRBV6-5
CDR3 protein: CASSYYSTGTGEQYF
CDR3 DNA: TGTGCCAGCAGTTACTATTCGACAGGGACTGGGGAGCAGTACTTC

clone size: few
J gene: TRBJ2-3
D gene: TRBD1
V gene: TRBV5-6
CDR3 protein: CASSGTGGAGNTQYF
CDR3 DNA: TGTGCCAGCAGCGGTACAGGGGGCGCAGGAAATACGCAGTATTTT

clone size: .
J gene: TRBJ2-7
D gene: TRBD2
V gene: TRBV27
CDR3 protein: CASSWLAGAYEQYF
CDR3 DNA: TGTGCCAGCAGTTGGCTAGCGGGAGCTTACGAGCAGTACTTC

clone size: .
J gene: TRBJ2-5
D gene: TRBD1
V gene: TRBV7-2
CDR3 protein: CASSLAWGQQETQYF
CDR3 DNA: TGTGCCAGCAGCCTTGCTTGGGGACAGCAAGAGACCCAGTACTTC

clone size: .
J gene: TRBJ2-1
D gene: TRBD2
V gene: TRBV15
CDR3 protein: CATSRPGLAGGSSYNEQFF
CDR3 DNA: TGTGCCACCAGCAGACCGGGACTAGCGGGGGGGAGCTCCTACAATGAGCAGTTCTTC

clone size: .
J gene: TRBJ1-2
D gene: .
V gene: TRBV5-1
CDR3 protein: CASSQGGGYGYTF
CDR3 DNA: TGCGCCAGCAGCCAAGGAGGAGGGTATGGCTACACCTTC

clone size: .
J gene: TRBJ1-2
D gene: .
V gene: TRBV29-1
CDR3 protein: CSVEDRRGNYGYTF
CDR3 DNA: TGCAGCGTTGAAGATCGAAGGGGTAACTATGGCTACACCTTC

clone size: few
J gene: TRBJ1-5
D gene: .
V gene: TRBV14
CDR3 protein: CASSPLGRGTPLGQPQHF
CDR3 DNA: TGTGCCAGCAGCCCCCTGGGGAGGGGGACTCCTTTAGGGCAGCCCCAGCATTTT

clone size: many
J gene: TRBJ2-1
D gene: .
V gene: TRBV18
CDR3 protein: CASSPPGANEQFF
CDR3 DNA: TGTGCCAGCTCGCCGCCAGGGGCGAATGAGCAGTTCTTC

clone size: .
J gene: TRBJ1-4
D gene: .
V gene: TRBV19
CDR3 protein: CASSMMRGEKLFF
CDR3 DNA: TGTGCCAGTAGTATGATGAGGGGCGAAAAACTGTTTTTT

clone size: .
J gene: TRBJ2-7
D gene: TRBD2
V gene: TRBV5-1
CDR3 protein: CASSLVGGEFNEQYF
CDR3 DNA: TGCGCCAGCAGCTTGGTTGGGGGGGAGTTTAACGAGCAGTACTTC